This T cell receptor beta chain originates from a study of shared clonotypes between healthy human individuals (dated by TCRdb to the early 2020s). A note on the overall study: The cohort included three men and a couple of women between 18 and 49 years of age. To estimate repertoire size and how much clonotypes are shared between individuals, the study performed deep sequencing of blood TCR repertoires from about five healthy adults. For each donor, three plates each were used for CD4 naive and CD4 memory, two plates were used for CD8 naive, and one plate was used for CD8 memory. Each donor's leukapheresis produced roughly between roughly 0.9 and 8.9 billion PBMCs. Libraries were prepared and TCR repertoires were sequenced by different laboratories using diverse techniques, in order to increase sequencing depth and limit assay-specific biases.

CDR1 and CDR2 were assigned from the germline V gene as SGDLS and YYNGEE. The V and J ends are trimmed by 3 bases and 0 bases, leaving 9 bases between them. Spanning cysteine to phenylalanine, the CDR3 consists of 15 amino acids. Solely the CDR3 DNA is kept, with 45 bases framed from the first base. Findings and caveats that apply to the study as a whole: Based on pairwise subsampling, the degree of clonotype sharing among donors was expected to be affected by sequencing depth. Only blood was sampled, and tissue TCR repertoires likely differ from those in blood. Rarefaction of sorted-subset datasets indicated incomplete sequencing despite the large sequencing depth. Naive subsets generally had larger estimated clonotype richness than memory subsets did. Higher generation probabilities were observed for clonotypes shared by all four sorted-subset donors than for non-shared clonotypes. The small number of donors limited the genetic and exposure-history diversity represented. Approximately 5% of naive CD4, around 3.6% of naive CD8, 2.3% of memory CD4, and 0.35% to 0.5% of memory CD8 clonotypes were shared across a few donors.

TCR CDR3 regions were amplified from genomic DNA by multiplex PCR using the deep immunoSEQ assay. Extracted genomic DNA from each cell subset was distributed evenly across all wells of several immunoSEQ 96-well plates, and each plate was treated as a replicate. For sorted subsets, around 200 ng genomic DNA, equal to about 30,000 T cell genomes, was loaded into each replicate PCR. Purified libraries were measured with a Qubit 3.0 fluorometer, size-checked on a Bioanalyzer 2100, and measured again with the KAPA Library Quantification kit. Each immunoSEQ 96-well plate was sequenced on its own single-read 150-cycle Illumina NextSeq 550 flow cell. The original pipeline was this. Because only junctional sequences without quality scores were contained in the immunoSEQ output, filtering matching that applied to full-length reads could not be performed. To assign V/J genes and CDR3, sequences were annotated against IMGT germline references using PyIR, a Python wrapper for IgBLAST v1.9. Reads were removed for weak V/J assignments (E-value above 1e-6), missing CDR3, stop codons, out-of-frame junctions, or ambiguous translated residues. A V3J clonotype was defined by an identical inferred V gene, J gene, and CDR3 amino acid sequence. The percentage overlap between two repertoires was calculated by dividing the number of shared unique clonotypes by the size of the smaller repertoire. Repertoire richness was assessed with RTK rarefaction, the Chao1 estimator, and Recon v2.1 estimates of unobserved clonotypes. For all TCRbeta clonotypes obtained by the gDNA method from a handful of donors, generation probabilities were computed with OLGA. In TCRdb, the immuneACCESS table is reduced to in-frame sequences with V and J assigned. These tables do not hold every clone; where another copy was compared, an unresolved V gene accounts for under half, and the others remain unexplained. From that table come the V and J calls and clone size; the DNA was used to work out D and trimming. For this sample there are about 820,000 clones; 80% to 95% appear just once. Of the sample, less than 25% falls within the top ten clones.

As regards this clone: Its recognized antigen is unknown. Base qualities are missing; no much larger clone stands one base away.

CD8 naive samples were obtained by positive selection for CCR7 among CD45RO-negative cells, yielding a CD45RA+CCR7+ population from which TemRA cells were excluded. The donors were healthy, HIV-negative adults with no recently reported acute infections or vaccinations. Every donor was a Caucasian adult living in Nashville, Tennessee, USA. Blood was obtained by leukapheresis, after which PBMCs were separated by Ficoll-Histopaque density gradient centrifugation and cryopreserved in liquid nitrogen vapor phase. Analytical flow cytometry was used to check the purity and quantity of every magnetically sorted T cell population. From each sorted fraction, genomic DNA was isolated and quantified by UV absorbance on a Nanodrop 2000c.

This receptor chain uses TRBV9 and TRBJ2-2; confidence is insufficient to name the D gene. The sample was naive CD8+ T cells sorted from blood. Taken with the paper, the label for cell subset or site translates to: CD45RA+CCR7+. The sequence derives from a man aged 25-40 years in good health. The DNA sequence is TGTGCCAGCAGCGGGCAGGCTCCGAACACCGGGGAGCTGTTTTTT. It is translated as CASSGQAPNTGELFF.